This is a list of T cell receptor beta chains from one sample in a study of shared clonotypes between healthy human individuals. Produced via immunoSEQ multiplex PCR; TCRdb's table is partial and in-frame only. The table records 2,500,000 or so clones, 93% of them present only once. The sequencing input was naive CD4+ T cells from PBMCs. The receptors were sampled from a man aged 18 to 30 in good health. Some clones in this sample may be carry-over from other donors' samples. CDR3s include the opening cysteine and the closing phenylalanine or tryptophan. Fields, in order: D gene, clone size, V gene, J gene, CDR3 DNA, CDR3 protein. A D gene is named only where the DNA matches it firmly. The listing skips clone size in some rows; elsewhere it reads once, few, many or a size class.

-	-	TRBV6-1	TRBJ2-5	TGTGCCAGCAGTGAAAATTCGGGAGTTCTCCAAGAGACCCAGTACTTC	CASSENSGVLQETQYF
-	-	TRBV4-1	TRBJ1-2	TGCGCCAGCAGCCAAGATGGGGGATCTAGTGGCTACACCTTC	CASSQDGGSSGYTF
-	-	TRBV28	TRBJ1-5	TGTGCCAGCAGTTATTCCTTCCAGTTACAACAGCGGCAGCCCCAGCATTTT	CASSYSFQLQQRQPQHF
-	-	TRBV28	TRBJ1-2	TGTGCCAGCGCGGGGGACTCATGGGGCTATGGCTACACCTTC	CASAGDSWGYGYTF
TRBD1	-	TRBV2	TRBJ1-4	TGTGCCAGTGTACCGCCGGGACAGGGGGAACATGCAACTAATGAAAAACTGTTTTTT	CASVPPGQGEHATNEKLFF
TRBD1	-	TRBV6-5	TRBJ1-5	TGTGCCAGCAGCGACAGGGAGCGGCAGCCCCAGCATTTT	CASSDRERQPQHF
-	-	TRBV6-5	TRBJ2-7	TGTGCCAGCAGTTACGGACTCCCTTTGGGAGAGCAGTACTTC	CASSYGLPLGEQYF
-	-	TRBV14	TRBJ1-5	TGTGCCAGCAGCCACCGCCCCCGTCGGGGGCAGCCCCAGCATTTT	CASSHRPRRGQPQHF
TRBD1	-	TRBV7-2	TRBJ1-6	TGTGCCAGCAGCTTAGTGTGGAGGAGGGGGCTGGATTCACCCCTCCACTTT	CASSLVWRRGLDSPLHF
TRBD1	-	TRBV28	TRBJ1-2	TGTGCCAGCACCTTGGCGGGACAGGCGTTTGGCTACACCTTC	CASTLAGQAFGYTF
-	once	TRBV7-9	TRBJ1-2	TGTGCCAGCAGCCGTCACCCTAACTATGGCTACACCTTC	CASSRHPNYGYTF
-	-	TRBV15	TRBJ1-1	TGTGCCACCAGCAGACCCGGACAGAGGGCTTTCTTT	CATSRPGQRAFF
-	-	TRBV6-1	TRBJ1-5	TGTGCCAGCAGTGAATTGGGACCCGACCAGCCCCAGCATTTT	CASSELGPDQPQHF
-	-	TRBV11-2	TRBJ1-1	TGTGCCAGCAGCGCAGCGGGAGATAGGACTGAAGCTTTCTTT	CASSAAGDRTEAFF
-	-	TRBV10-3	TRBJ2-3	TGTGCCATCAGTGAGACCCGACCAGATACGCAGTATTTT	CAISETRPDTQYF
-	-	TRBV5-1	TRBJ1-3	TGCGCCAGCAGCCCGGTTGGGAACTCTGGAAACACCATATATTTT	CASSPVGNSGNTIYF
-	-	TRBV2	TRBJ2-3	TGTGCCAGCAGTGATTTATGGCTCTCCACTAGCACAGATACGCAGTATTTT	CASSDLWLSTSTDTQYF
TRBD1	-	TRBV7-9	TRBJ1-3	TGTGCCAGCAGCTCAACAGGGGGCTCTGGAAACACCATATATTTT	CASSSTGGSGNTIYF
-	-	TRBV5-6	TRBJ1-1	TGTGCCAGCAGCTTGTTGGGGGGGCTGGAGTGGACTGAAGCTTTCTTT	CASSLLGGLEWTEAFF
-	-	TRBV11-2	TRBJ1-3	TGTGCCAGCAGCTTGACAGTTTTCTCTGGAAACACCATATATTTT	CASSLTVFSGNTIYF
TRBD2	once	TRBV7-2	TRBJ2-1	TGTGCCAGCACCCCCGGACTAGCGGACAATGAGCAGTTCTTC	CASTPGLADNEQFF
TRBD2	-	TRBV4-1	TRBJ2-1	TGCGCCAGCAGCCAAGTTTTTTCCCCATCCGTAGCGGGAGGATTTAGGAATGAGCAGTTCTTC	CASSQVFSPSVAGGFRNEQFF
TRBD2	-	TRBV11-3	TRBJ2-5	TGTGCCAGCAGCTTACAGCGGGACCGCCAAGAGACCCAGTACTTC	CASSLQRDRQETQYF
-	-	TRBV20-1	TRBJ1-1	TGCAGTGCTAGAGTAGTGGCTGAAGCTTTCTTT	CSARVVAEAFF
TRBD2	-	TRBV19	TRBJ2-3	TGTGCCACCTCCCGGGCGCGGGAGGGCCGGGGCCGTGGGCATACGCAGTATTTT	CATSRAREGRGRGHTQYF
TRBD2	-	TRBV4-1	TRBJ2-1	TGCGCCAGCAGCCCTCCCGGTAGGACTAGCGGGAGGTTCTTC	CASSPPGRTSGRFF
TRBD2	-	TRBV10-3	TRBJ2-3	TGTGCCATCAGTGAGGGGCTAGCGGGAGTCGTAGATACGCAGTATTTT	CAISEGLAGVVDTQYF
-	few	TRBV7-3	TRBJ2-1	TGTGCCAGCAGCCCCAGCTCCTACAATGAGCAGTTCTTC	CASSPSSYNEQFF
-	-	TRBV28	TRBJ2-3	TGTGCCAGCAGTAAAAGCACAGATACGCAGTATTTT	CASSKSTDTQYF
-	few	TRBV4-3	TRBJ1-2	TGCGCCAGCAGCCAGGCAGGGTATGGCTACACCTTC	CASSQAGYGYTF
-	-	TRBV6-1	TRBJ1-5	TGTGCCAGCAGTGAAGGGGTTTATAGCAATCAGCCCCAGCATTTT	CASSEGVYSNQPQHF
-	-	TRBV9	TRBJ2-5	TGTGCCAGCAGCGCCGATCCATGGGGAAATCAAGAGACCCAGTACTTC	CASSADPWGNQETQYF
TRBD1	-	TRBV28	TRBJ1-2	TGTGCCAGCAGCGGGGACAGCGCTAACTATGGCTACACCTTC	CASSGDSANYGYTF